The 22 T cell receptor beta chains below come from one sample, sequenced in a study of blood T cell repertoires in COVID-19. Only in-frame clones appear in the TCRdb table, and some are missing; sequencing was by immunoSEQ multiplex PCR. This repertoire shows fewer than 250,000 clones, approximately 88% found once; its top ten account for about 2.5%. Sequencing input: PBMCs or T cells enriched from blood (not recorded which). These receptors were taken from a woman in her twenties or thirties with acute COVID-19.

The chain has TRBV10-1 and TRBJ2-1, with D perhaps TRBD1 (5 bases). This CDR3 is built from 14 residues. Deletions cut 0 bases from V and 10 bases from J, with 13 bases between. CDR1 and CDR2 (germline): WNHNN, SYGVQD (reference sequence). The CDR3 reads CASSESVGDEEQFF. In nucleotides, the CDR3 is TGCGCCAGCAGTGAGTCGGTAGGGGATGAAGAGCAGTTCTTC.

The chain employs TRBV5-1 and TRBJ1-5; maybe TRBD1 (5 bases). Germline V gene lookup returns CDR1 SGHRS and CDR2 YFSETQ. CDR3 length: 20 residues. V lost 0 bases to trimming and J lost 0 bases, with 22 bases between them. CDR3 amino acids: CASSLGPTGGRDSSNQPQHF. The CDR3 coding sequence is TGCGCCAGCAGCTTGGGCCCCACGGGGGGGAGAGATAGTAGCAATCAGCCCCAGCATTTT. Variable domain in full (rest from reference TRBV5-1 and TRBJ1-5): KAGVTQTPRYLIKTRGQQVTLSCSPISGHRSVSWYQQTPGQGLQFLFEYFSETQRNKGNFPGRFSGRQFSNSRSEMNVSTLELGDSALYLCASSLGPTGGRDSSNQPQHFGDGTRLSIL.

V gene TRBV5-4 combines with J gene TRBJ2-2, with D hard to call. The CDR3 totals 14 residues. The V gene lost 2 bases and the J gene lost 3 bases, with 8 bases spanning the gap. Per the germline V gene, CDR1 is SGHNT and CDR2 is YYREEE (reference sequence). CDR3 nucleotides: TGTGCCAGCAGCTTCGGTGTAGACACCGGGGAGCTGTTTTTT. As protein: CASSFGVDTGELFF.

The chain is built from TRBV6-5 and TRBJ1-2, with 8 bases that match TRBD1. The length of the CDR3 is 13 residues. Germline CDR1 is MNHEY and CDR2 is SVGAGI. The V gene end was trimmed by 4 bases and the J gene end by 3 bases; junction bases not matched to a gene: 1. The chain's CDR3 is CASSSDRDYGYTF. Here the CDR3 DNA reads TGTGCCAGCAGTTCGGACAGGGACTATGGCTACACCTTC.

The chain has TRBV10-3 and TRBJ1-2, with D unclear. This CDR3 spans 12 amino acids. V was clipped by 4 bases and J by 6 bases, with 9 bases between them. Germline V gene lookup returns CDR1 ENHRY and CDR2 SYGVKD. The CDR3 DNA follows: TGTGCCATCAGTGCAGGTGACGATGGCTACACCTTC. It encodes CAISAGDDGYTF.

The chain has TRBV5-6 and TRBJ2-3; possibly TRBD1 for D (5 bases). The CDR3 runs to 14 residues. V dropped 0 bases and J dropped 2 bases, with 7 bases sitting between them. The germline gives CDR1 SGHDT, CDR2 YYEEEE. DNA of the CDR3: TGTGCCAGCAGCTTGGGACAGTCCACAGATACGCAGTATTTT. Translating gives CASSLGQSTDTQYF.

CDR3 sequence reads: CASSLGARGHSNYGYTF. DNA for the CDR3: TGTGCCAGCAGCTTAGGGGCTAGGGGACATTCTAACTATGGCTACACCTTC. The rearrangement links TRBV11-3 to TRBJ1-2; weak D call: TRBD1 (6 bases). Between the trimmed V and J ends, which lost 1 base and 0 bases, there was a span of 15 bases. Germline CDR1 reads SGHNT; CDR2 reads YENEEA. CDR3 length: 17 residues.

The rearrangement links TRBV5-4 to TRBJ2-7; 7 bases fit TRBD1. V lost 3 bases and J lost 4; bases outside the gene matches: 4. Germline CDR1 SGHNT, CDR2 YYREEE (reference sequence). This CDR3 is built from 13 residues. The CDR3 sequence: CASSSGQRYEQYF. The CDR3 DNA reads as TGTGCCAGCAGCTCGGGACAGAGGTACGAGCAGTACTTC.

The chain joins TRBV18 to TRBJ2-3; 8 bases are shared with TRBD1. The V gene's germline CDR1 is KGHSH and CDR2 LQKENI. Trimming at V came to 3 bases and at J to 4 bases, leaving 3 bases not matched to a gene. The CDR3 spans 14 residues. CDR3 loop: CASSPKQGADTQYF. DNA for the CDR3: TGTGCCAGCTCACCGAAACAGGGGGCAGATACGCAGTATTTT.

The chain combines TRBV18 with TRBJ2-7, with a tentative D call TRBD1 (6 bases). V lost 2 bases and J 4 bases, leaving 15 bases between the germline ends. Germline V CDR1 and CDR2: KGHSH, LQKENI. The CDR3 covers 15 residues. In nucleotides, the CDR3 is TGTGCCAGCTCACCATTTGGGGGCCCCCTTTACGAGCAGTACTTC. Translation: CASSPFGGPLYEQYF.

This clone was counted a few times. The chain couples TRBV6-2 or TRBV6-3 to TRBJ1-5, with D hard to call. The germline V gene encodes CDR1 MNHEY and CDR2 SVGEGT. With 4 bases removed from V and 11 bases from J, the gap between germline ends came to 12 bases. This CDR3 has 12 residues. The CDR3 DNA follows: TGTGCCAGCAGTTCCGGGGATTGGGCCCAGCATTTT. This translates into CASSSGDWAQHF.

The chain uses TRBV19 and TRBJ2-6; 7 bases align to TRBD2. Trimming at V came to 3 bases and at J to 3 bases, leaving 5 bases not matched to a gene. Germline V gene sequence: CDR1 LNHDA, CDR2 SQIVND (reference sequence). The CDR3 is 16 residues long. Written as DNA, the CDR3 is TGTGCCAGTAGTATCGGCGGGGGTTATGGGGCCAACGTCCTGACTTTC. This translates into CASSIGGGYGANVLTF.

This rearrangement joins TRBV4-3 to TRBJ2-1; TRBD2 aligns across 9 bases. Germline CDR1 and CDR2: LGHNA and YSLEER. V shed 7 bases, J shed 3 bases, and the junction held 10 bases outside the gene matches. This CDR3 is 16 amino acids long. The CDR3 nucleotides are TGCGCCAGCACGAACACACTAGCGGGTTACTACAATGAGCAGTTCTTC. It is translated as CASTNTLAGYYNEQFF.

A single count supports this clone. The chain recombines TRBV6-5 with TRBJ1-2; D remains unclear. This CDR3 is built from 12 residues. The V end was cut by 4 bases, the J end by 7 bases, with 10 bases between. The germline gives CDR1 MNHEY, CDR2 SVGAGI. The CDR3 protein is CASSLLVSGYTF. CDR3 bases: TGTGCCAGCAGTTTGTTGGTTAGTGGCTACACCTTC.

This sequence joins TRBV6-6 and TRBJ1-6; D call uncertain. The germline CDR1 and CDR2 sequences are MNHNY and SVGAGI (reference sequence). The V end was cut by 6 bases, the J end by 15 bases, with 12 bases between. The CDR3 extends over 11 amino acids. The CDR3 nucleotides are TGTGCCAGCAGCCTGGAGCGTTTCCTCCACTTT. As protein: CASSLERFLHF.

This sequence joins TRBV3-1 (or the pseudogene TRBV3-2) and TRBJ2-5, with D hard to call. The germline V gene encodes CDR1 LGHDT and CDR2 YNNKEL (reference sequence). This CDR3 is 10 amino acids long. Trimming took off 7 bases at V and 4 bases at J, with 4 bases between the two ends. The CDR3 DNA follows: TGTGCCAGCATCGGAGAGACCCAGTACTTC. Its translation: CASIGETQYF.

The rearrangement joins TRBV18 to TRBJ2-2; 7 positions match TRBD1. The CDR3 has 16 residues. Losses at the gene ends were 1 base for V and 0 bases for J; bases not matched to a gene: 2. Germline assignment: CDR1 KGHSH and CDR2 LQKENI. The CDR3 region has the DNA TGTGCCAGCTCACCACGGGGACAGTCGAACACCGGGGAGCTGTTTTTT. Its protein product is CASSPRGQSNTGELFF.

This sequence joins TRBV18 and TRBJ1-6; 7 positions agree with TRBD1. The CDR3 is made up of 16 amino acids. V lost 6 bases and J lost 1; bases outside the gene matches: 6. Germline CDR1 reads KGHSH; CDR2 reads LQKENI. This chain's CDR3 is CASSRDSPSYNSPLHF. For the CDR3, the DNA is TGTGCCAGCTCGCGGGACAGCCCTTCCTATAATTCACCCCTCCACTTT.

The chain links TRBV5-1 to TRBJ1-1; 9 bases map to TRBD1. This CDR3 spans 17 amino acids. V shed 4 bases, J shed 0 bases, and the junction held 10 bases outside the gene matches. CDR1 and CDR2 from the germline V gene are SGHRS and YFSETQ. CDR3 coding DNA: TGCGCCAGCAGCCCAGGGACAGGGCGCGGCCTGAACACTGAAGCTTTCTTT. It specifies CASSPGTGRGLNTEAFF.

The J gene is TRBJ2-6, the V gene TRBV29-1, with D uncertain. Germline V gene sequence: CDR1 SQVTM, CDR2 ANQGSEA. This CDR3 contains 15 residues. V was clipped by 4 bases and J by 4 bases, with 14 bases between them. The CDR3 loop reads CSVAGEVSGANVLTF. In DNA form, the CDR3 reads TGCAGCGTTGCCGGAGAGGTATCCGGGGCCAACGTCCTGACTTTC.

On this clone itself: The junction and the germline gene differ at one end; a read error may be behind it. J is TRBJ2-7 and V is TRBV28; tentatively, D is TRBD1 (5 bases). The CDR3 loop spans 14 amino acids. Germline V CDR1 and CDR2: MDHEN, SYDVKM. The CDR3 DNA reads as TGTGCCAGCAGTTTATACGCAGGGTCCTCCGAGCAGTACTTC. This sequence encodes CASSLYAGSSEQYF.

The chain recombines TRBV4-3 with TRBJ2-1; maybe TRBD1 (6 bases). Trimming pared 1 base from V and 8 bases from J, leaving 18 bases between. Germline V gives CDR1 LGHNA, CDR2 YSLEER. The CDR3 has 16 residues. This chain's CDR3 is CASSQGYGPEGDEQFF. The CDR3 nucleotides are TGCGCCAGCAGCCAAGGGTATGGACCTGAGGGGGATGAGCAGTTCTTC.